This T cell receptor (beta chain) was recovered during a study of T cell changes during pregnancy in multiple sclerosis. Germline CDR1 is GTSNPN and CDR2 is SVGIG (reference sequence). The J segment lost 9 bases and the V segment lost 0 bases, leaving 13 bases of the junction unmatched. The CDR3 totals 15 residues. Data came from immunoSEQ multiplex PCR; TCRdb stores just in-frame clones and leaves some out. The data show 48,000 or so clones, approximately 95% seen once. The receptor was isolated from a female donor with multiple sclerosis, enrolled in a pregnancy study. This specimen consisted of CD4+ T cells from peripheral blood mononuclear cells, obtained in the first trimester of pregnancy. The genes are TRBV30 and TRBJ2-7, with 8 bases lining up with TRBD1. In nucleotides, the CDR3 is TGTGCCTGGAGTGTAGGGGACAGGCCGTCCTCCCCGCAGTACTTC. The encoded protein is CAWSVGDRPSSPQYF.